These 13 T cell receptor beta chains originate from one sample sequenced in a study of cytomegalovirus exposure and HLA in healthy donors. The data were produced by immunoSEQ multiplex PCR, yet TCRdb's version contains in-frame clones alone and is incomplete. The sample records 55,000 to 75,000 clones, 90% to 96% being singletons. Sequenced sample: PBMCs. The receptors come from a young woman in good health and CMV-seronegative.

The rearrangement links TRBV27 to TRBJ2-3; TRBD2 might be the D (7 bases). V was trimmed by 7 bases and J by 10 bases, leaving 15 bases between them. The CDR3 loop spans 12 amino acids. CDR1 MNHEY and CDR2 SMNVEV come from the germline V gene (reference sequence). This CDR3 is CASTPRGGAQYF. The CDR3 region has the DNA TGTGCCAGCACCCCAAGGGGGGGTGCGCAGTATTTT.

By frequency in the sample, this clone is medium-sized. V usage is TRBV6-1 and J usage is TRBJ2-3, with 9 bases that match TRBD1. The CDR3 is made up of 15 amino acids. Germline CDR1 is MNHNS and CDR2 is SASEGT. Trimming at V came to 1 base and at J to 2 bases, leaving 1 base not matched to a gene. CDR3 in DNA: TGTGCCAGCAGTGAAGGGACAGGGGTCACAGATACGCAGTATTTT. It encodes CASSEGTGVTDTQYF.

This clone was recorded once. This sequence joins TRBV2 and TRBJ2-1; D unclear. Trimming stripped 6 bases from V and 6 bases from J, with 9 bases between. From germline, CDR1 is SNHLY and CDR2 FYNNEI. The CDR3 has 12 residues. Here the CDR3 DNA reads TGTGCCAGCAGGGCACAGTCCAATGAGCAGTTCTTC. Translated: CASRAQSNEQFF.

The CDR3 region is CASSLGSRATDTQYF. CDR3 nucleotide sequence: TGTGCCAGCAGCTTAGGTTCCAGGGCAACAGATACGCAGTATTTT. The chain carries TRBV11-2 and TRBJ2-3; a possible D gene is TRBD1 (5 bases). V gave up 1 base and J gave up 3 bases, with 11 bases separating them. Looked up from germline, CDR1 is SGHAT and CDR2 is FQNNGV. The CDR3 length is 15 residues.

The chain is built from TRBV25-1 and TRBJ1-2, with D unresolved. The CDR3 consists of 16 residues. The germline V gene encodes CDR1 MGHDK and CDR2 SYGVNS. Trimming removed 6 bases at V and 2 bases at J, with 19 bases between. CDR3: CASSPRSLPTNYGYTF. The CDR3 DNA reads as TGTGCCAGCAGCCCGCGGTCTCTCCCCACAAACTATGGCTACACCTTC.

V and J are TRBV12-1 and TRBJ2-1; no check of the table's D call, TRBD2, against the DNA was made. TRBV12-1 has pseudogene status. The CDR3 sequence is 15 residues long. The CDR3 loop reads CASSVSGGTYNEQFF. The CDR3 DNA follows: TGTGCCAGCAGCGTTAGCGGGGGGACTTACAATGAGCAGTTCTTC.

This clone turned up a few times. The rearrangement joins TRBV7-8 to TRBJ2-7; a weak D match, TRBD1 (7 bases). The CDR3 totals 15 residues. V was cut by 1 base and J by 3 bases, with 13 bases left in between. CDR1 SGHVS and CDR2 FQNEAQ come from the germline V gene. Here the CDR3 DNA reads TGTGCCAGCAGCTTAGGGGGGGCAGGGGGCTACGAGCAGTACTTC. Translated, it gives CASSLGGAGGYEQYF.

The CDR3 is CASTLGGVPYEQYF. In DNA form, the CDR3 reads TGTGCCAGCACCCTGGGGGGGGTCCCCTACGAGCAGTACTTC. The chain combines TRBV28 with TRBJ2-7; 7 bases map to TRBD2. Per the germline V gene, CDR1 is MDHEN and CDR2 is SYDVKM. Losses at the gene ends were 7 bases for V and 2 bases for J; bases not matched to a gene: 8. This CDR3 comprises 14 residues. Full variable domain (missing parts from reference TRBV28 and TRBJ2-7): DVKVTQSSRYLVKRTGEKVFLECVQDMDHENMFWYRQDPGLGLRLIYFSYDVKMKEKGDIPEGYSVSREKKERFSLILESASTNQTSMYLCASTLGGVPYEQYFGPGTRLTVT.

As DNA, the CDR3 is TGTGCCAGCCTCCAGGGGACAGGGGCCTACGAGCAGTACTTC. Protein product: CASLQGTGAYEQYF. This chain joins TRBV6-1 and TRBJ2-7; 10 bases are a match to TRBD1. Germline loops: CDR1 MNHNS, CDR2 SASEGT. This CDR3 region has 14 residues. With 8 bases clipped from V and 2 bases from J, the junction kept 6 bases outside the gene matches.

This clone was detected a few times. V usage is TRBV7-3 and J usage is TRBJ1-1; D not resolved. The CDR3 runs to 14 residues. Germline CDR1 reads SGHTA; CDR2 reads FQGTGA. Trimming cost V 2 bases and J 2 bases, with 9 bases left between them. The CDR3 loop reads CASSLGGSNTEAFF. The CDR3 coding sequence is TGTGCCAGCAGCTTAGGCGGATCCAACACTGAAGCTTTCTTT.

V gene TRBV29-1 combines with J gene TRBJ2-1; 8 bases fit TRBD2. CDR3 length equals 16 residues. V gave up 7 bases and J gave up 4 bases; unmatched junction bases: 15. Germline assignment: CDR1 SQVTM and CDR2 ANQGSEA. CDR3 amino acids: CSATPRGGRRYNEQFF. In DNA form, the CDR3 reads TGCAGCGCCACACCCCGGGGGGGGAGGAGATACAATGAGCAGTTCTTC.

The DNA for the CDR3 is TGCAGCGCCCGGGACAGGGGGCCTGATACGCAGTATTTT. Its protein is CSARDRGPDTQYF. This rearrangement joins TRBV29-1 to TRBJ2-3, with 12 bases matching TRBD1. J was trimmed by 6 bases and V by 7 bases; bases with no gene match: 5. The CDR3 is made up of 13 amino acids. Germline V gene data show CDR1 as SQVTM and CDR2 as ANQGSEA.

The chain couples TRBV7-2 to TRBJ1-5, with D perhaps TRBD1 (5 bases). The V gene's germline CDR1 is SGHTA and CDR2 FQGNSA. CDR3 length: 15 amino acids. Deletions cut 1 base from V and 5 bases from J, with 12 bases between. This CDR3 reads CASSLGDSQYQPQHF. CDR3 in DNA: TGTGCCAGCAGCTTAGGCGACAGCCAATATCAGCCCCAGCATTTT.